What follows are 19 T cell receptor beta chains derived from one specimen sequenced in a study of graft-versus-host responses after intestinal transplantation. The culture paired 200,000 irradiated violet-dye-labeled stimulators with 200,000 CFSE-labeled responders. Repertoires were generated with immunoSEQ multiplex PCR, while TCRdb's copy carries only in-frame clones and drops some. Of 20,000 to 25,000 clones in the sample, approximately 40% are singletons; the top ten hold more than 1.2%. Here the sequenced sample was alloreactive CD8+ T cells from a mixed lymphocyte reaction culture, taken before transplantation. Subset indicated: CFSE-low proliferating T cells sorted from roughly six-day pre-transplant mixed lymphocyte reaction (GvH or HvG direction). These receptors were obtained from a human patient who was an organ donor for intestinal transplantation.

This clone has just a few counts. One end of the junction varies from germline; a read error may be responsible. V is TRBV5-3 and J is TRBJ2-1; 7 nucleotides agree with TRBD2. TRBV5-3 is treated as an ORF (open reading frame) with a function not yet certain. The CDR3 runs 15 residues. DNA for the CDR3: TGTGCCAGCAGCTTGGAGGAGGGAGGGTACAATGAGCAGTTCTTC. Its translation is CASSLEEGGYNEQFF.

This chain connects TRBV27 to TRBJ1-2; unclear D gene. Trimming took 6 bases from V and 4 from J, leaving 15 bases between them. The CDR3 runs to 14 residues. The germline V gene has CDR1 MNHEY and CDR2 SMNVEV (reference sequence). CDR3 bases: TGTGCCAGCAGGTGTGGGCAGTCGGGCTATGGCTACACCTTC. Translated: CASRCGQSGYGYTF.

This clone was picked up a small number of times. The V and J genes are TRBV7-9 and TRBJ2-2, with D hard to call. V was cut by 3 bases and J by 3 bases, with 2 bases left in between. The CDR3 has 12 residues. CDR1 is SEHNR, CDR2 FQNEAQ, per germline (reference sequence). CDR3 protein: CASSFDTGELFF. As DNA, the CDR3 is TGTGCCAGCAGCTTTGACACCGGGGAGCTGTTTTTT.

This clone showed up just once. This chain uses TRBV28 with TRBJ2-3; no clear D gene. Germline loops: CDR1 MDHEN, CDR2 SYDVKM. Trimming removed 5 bases at V and 1 base at J, with 10 bases between. The CDR3 contains 14 residues. The CDR3 loop reads CASSPQVGTDTQYF. The CDR3 nucleotides are TGTGCCAGCAGTCCCCAGGTGGGCACAGATACGCAGTATTTT.

The CDR3 loop is CASSYTGTQETQYF. The CDR3 DNA follows: TGTGCCAGCAGTTATACAGGGACCCAAGAGACCCAGTACTTC. The genes are TRBV6-1 and TRBJ2-5; a possible D gene is TRBD1 (6 bases). This CDR3 is built from 14 residues. Germline values: CDR1 MNHNS, CDR2 SASEGT. V lost 5 bases, J lost 1 base, and 11 bases lay in between.

This clone has only a few counts. The chain combines TRBV5-4 with TRBJ1-2; TRBD1 matches 7 bases. Per germline, CDR1 SGHNT and CDR2 YYREEE (reference sequence). V lost 2 bases and J lost 7; bases outside the gene matches: 5. This CDR3 is built from 13 residues. Written as DNA, the CDR3 is TGTGCCAGCAGCTTTAAGGGGGCTAGTGGCTACACCTTC. It encodes CASSFKGASGYTF.

This clone was observed a handful of times. Here the CDR3 reads CAWSDTWQGAYNEQFF. The CDR3 nucleotides read TGTGCCTGGAGCGACACTTGGCAGGGGGCCTACAATGAGCAGTTCTTC. The J gene is TRBJ2-1, the V gene TRBV30; 7 bases are shared with TRBD1. In germline, CDR1 is GTSNPN, CDR2 SVGIG (reference sequence). V shed 3 bases and J 2 bases; nucleotides not matched to a gene: 10. The CDR3 loop spans 16 amino acids. The full variable domain, rest sourced from reference TRBV30 and TRBJ2-1, is SQTIHQWPATLVQPVGSPLSLECTVEGTSNPNLYWYRQAAGRGLQLLFYSVGIGQISSEVPQNLSASRPQDRQFILSSKKLLLSDSGFYLCAWSDTWQGAYNEQFFGPGTRLTVL.

The V and J genes are TRBV6-1 and TRBJ1-1; 7 nucleotides match TRBD1. CDR1 is MNHNS and CDR2 is SASEGT in the germline V gene. This CDR3 is built from 14 residues. Trimming took 6 bases from V and 4 from J; bases not matched to a gene: 8. The CDR3 DNA is TGTGCCAGCAGACGGACAGGCGGGGGCACTGAAGCTTTCTTT. It encodes CASRRTGGGTEAFF.

The chain uses TRBV6-5 and TRBJ1-1; a weak D match, TRBD1 (5 bases). The CDR3 is 14 amino acids. V shed 6 bases and J shed 2 bases, with 13 bases lying between them. Germline V CDR1 and CDR2: MNHEY, SVGAGI. CDR3 nucleotides: TGTGCCAGCAGCTCTGGAGGGGTCAACACTGAAGCTTTCTTT. Translated: CASSSGGVNTEAFF.

This chain connects TRBV5-1 to TRBJ2-7, with D unclear. The CDR3 length is 13 residues. Germline values: CDR1 SGHRS, CDR2 YFSETQ. V was shortened by 7 bases and J by 4 bases, with 15 bases between the two germline ends. The chain's CDR3 is CASGAVMGYEQYF. CDR3 nucleotides: TGCGCCAGCGGCGCGGTTATGGGGTACGAGCAGTACTTC.

The chain combines TRBV29-1 with TRBJ1-2; TRBD1 agrees at 9 bases. Germline values: CDR1 SQVTM, CDR2 ANQGSEA. The CDR3 totals 14 residues. J gave up 5 bases and V 2 bases, and 6 bases lay outside the gene matches. The CDR3 DNA follows: TGCAGCGTTGAAAGTGGGGACAGGGAGTATGGCTACACCTTC. Encoded protein: CSVESGDREYGYTF.

This clone was found once. The same CDR3 arises from other DNA sequences in this sample as well. The rearrangement joins TRBV6-1 to TRBJ2-1; 9 bases are shared with TRBD2. Germline lookup yields CDR1 MNHNS and CDR2 SASEGT. J lost 4 bases, V lost 3 bases, and 4 bases had no gene match. This CDR3 contains 15 residues. CDR3 DNA: TGTGCCAGCAGTGATTTAGCGGGAGATTACAATGAGCAGTTCTTC. Translation: CASSDLAGDYNEQFF.

This clone came up a few times. The chain has TRBV27 and TRBJ1-1; D not certain. Germline values: CDR1 MNHEY, CDR2 SMNVEV (reference sequence). There are 13 residues in the CDR3. Trimming stripped 6 bases from V and 0 bases from J, with 8 bases between. The DNA for the CDR3 is TGTGCCAGCAGCACGTGGATGAACACTGAAGCTTTCTTT. Translation: CASSTWMNTEAFF.

This clone has only a few counts. The CDR3 spells CASSQVGSPYGYTF. The CDR3 DNA reads TGCGCCAGCAGCCAAGTAGGCAGTCCCTATGGCTACACCTTC. The V gene is TRBV4-1, the J gene TRBJ1-2; no clear D gene. CDR3 size: 14 residues. Germline V gene lookup returns CDR1 MGHRA and CDR2 YSYEKL. With 1 base removed from V and 4 bases from J, the gap between germline ends came to 10 bases.

The chain is built from TRBV4-3 and TRBJ1-2; D might be TRBD1 (6 bases). This CDR3 region has 13 residues. Per the germline V gene, CDR1 is LGHNA and CDR2 is YSLEER. V was cut by 6 bases and J by 4 bases, with 12 bases left in between. The CDR3 DNA follows: TGCGCCAGCAGTCCAGAGGGGGTCTATGGCTACACCTTC. Protein product: CASSPEGVYGYTF.

This chain uses TRBV5-7 with TRBJ2-7; 9 bases match TRBD1. TRBV5-7 is flagged as an ORF with uncertain function. V shed 4 bases, J shed 2 bases, and the junction held 4 bases outside the gene matches. CDR3 size: 14 residues. CDR3 in amino acids: CASSQTGGAYEQYF. The CDR3 nucleotides read TGTGCCAGCAGCCAGACAGGGGGAGCCTACGAGCAGTACTTC.

The rearrangement links TRBV16 to TRBJ2-7, with 8 bases fitting TRBD1. Germline lookup yields CDR1 KGHSY and CDR2 FQNENV. The CDR3 is made up of 17 amino acids. V was pared by 5 bases and J by 2 bases, with 14 bases of the junction left unmatched. CDR3 residues: CASSYLARGQGAYEQYF. DNA for the CDR3: TGTGCCAGCAGCTATTTAGCCAGAGGACAGGGTGCCTACGAGCAGTACTTC.

V gene TRBV11-2 combines with J gene TRBJ2-2; D remains unclear. V was pared by 3 bases and J by 6 bases, with 5 bases between. Germline assignment: CDR1 SGHAT and CDR2 FQNNGV. The CDR3 has 12 residues. The CDR3 bases are TGTGCCAGCAGCTTCGACTCCGGGGAGCTGTTTTTT. It translates to CASSFDSGELFF. Combining the CDR3 with reference TRBV11-2 and TRBJ2-2 gives the whole variable domain EAGVAQSPRYKIIEKRQSVAFWCNPISGHATLYWYQQILGQGPKLLIQFQNNGVVDDSQLPKDRFSAERLKGVDSTLKIQPAKLEDSAVYLCASSFDSGELFFGEGSRLTVL.

The table lists this clone with a few counts. This chain uses TRBV5-4 with TRBJ2-7; D is possibly TRBD2 (5 bases). The CDR3 runs to 12 residues. Trimming pared 4 bases from V and 4 bases from J, leaving 9 bases between. CDR1 and CDR2 from the germline V gene are SGHNT and YYREEE (reference sequence). The chain's CDR3 is CASSLGGYEQYF. The DNA for the CDR3 is TGTGCCAGCAGCCTCGGAGGATACGAGCAGTACTTC. Full variable domain (remainder filled in from reference TRBV5-4 and TRBJ2-7): ETGVTQSPTHLIKTRGQQVTLRCSSQSGHNTVSWYQQALGQGPQFIFQYYREEENGRGNFPPRFSGLQFPNYSSELNVNALELDDSALYLCASSLGGYEQYFGPGTRLTVT.